A selection of T cell receptor beta chains follows, all from one sample in a study of blood T cell repertoires in COVID-19. TCRdb's table, derived via immunoSEQ multiplex PCR, lists solely in-frame clones and lacks some. Of 250,000 to 350,000 clones listed, about nine tenths were seen once; the top ten hold 11%. Material: peripheral blood. The receptor set was obtained from a woman aged 30 to 39 with COVID-19, enrolled during active disease. CDR3s include the opening cysteine and the closing phenylalanine or tryptophan. The D gene is left open where the match is weak.

D gene: TRBD2
V gene: TRBV5-4
J gene: TRBJ2-1
CDR3 protein: CASSLGSISGNEQFF

D gene: .
V gene: TRBV24-1
J gene: TRBJ2-1
CDR3 protein: CATSGRDRYNEQFF

D gene: TRBD1
V gene: TRBV10-3
J gene: TRBJ2-5
CDR3 protein: CAIRGRPGTAQETQYF

D gene: .
V gene: TRBV19
J gene: TRBJ2-3
CDR3 protein: CASTPTASGDTQYF

D gene: .
V gene: TRBV9
J gene: TRBJ2-5
CDR3 protein: CASSVGAAVQETQYF

D gene: TRBD1
V gene: TRBV6-4
J gene: TRBJ1-2
CDR3 protein: CASSERTGVFYGYTF

D gene: .
V gene: TRBV6-4
J gene: TRBJ2-3
CDR3 protein: CASSAQGSYTDTQYF

D gene: .
V gene: TRBV20-1
J gene: TRBJ2-1
CDR3 protein: CSATDWSASDEQFF

D gene: TRBD1
V gene: TRBV30
J gene: TRBJ1-5
CDR3 protein: CAWSGGGQGASQPQHF

D gene: .
V gene: TRBV20-1
J gene: TRBJ1-1
CDR3 protein: CSANPDRQAFF

D gene: TRBD1
V gene: TRBV5-4
J gene: TRBJ1-2
CDR3 protein: CASNLGGRGLNGYTF

D gene: TRBD2
V gene: TRBV30
J gene: TRBJ2-4
CDR3 protein: CAWSVGLAGDGDIQYF

D gene: TRBD2
V gene: TRBV18
J gene: TRBJ2-7
CDR3 protein: CASQTSTASEQYF

D gene: .
V gene: TRBV2
J gene: TRBJ1-1
CDR3 protein: CASSGGGFLTEAFF

D gene: .
V gene: TRBV5-5
J gene: TRBJ2-3
CDR3 protein: CASSYLRGGKDTQYF

D gene: TRBD2
V gene: TRBV7-9
J gene: TRBJ2-7
CDR3 protein: CASSHLTSGRREQYF

D gene: TRBD2
V gene: TRBV7-2
J gene: TRBJ2-7
CDR3 protein: CASSSAGVISYGQYF

D gene: .
V gene: TRBV3-1/TRBV3-2
J gene: TRBJ2-1
CDR3 protein: CASSQDEGSYNEQFF

D gene: .
V gene: TRBV30
J gene: TRBJ1-6
CDR3 protein: CAWSVRGARSPLHF

D gene: .
V gene: TRBV28
J gene: TRBJ1-1
CDR3 protein: CASSPRGNTEAFF